The next 13 T cell receptor beta chains were all read from a single sample in a study of T-cell reconstitution after alpha-beta-depleted transplantation in children (dated by TCRdb to about 2016). Library preparation employed PCR. The listed sequencing device is Illumina HiSeq 2500. TCR library preparation used molecular barcoding, with unique molecular identifiers applied to normalize quantification of the TCRbeta repertoire. Using fastp trimming at Q25 and MiXCR clonotype assembly, TCRdb reanalyzed the public sequencing data and kept in-frame beta chains. Under each unique CDR3 protein, matching rows form one entry showing the most common genes and DNA. Within this sample are some 640,000 distinct CDR3 sequences, with 16% of them counted one time only. The ten most abundant clones make up 1.1% of the sample. Here the sequenced sample was PBMCs from the stem cell graft donor, taken from the stem cell graft. Receptors originate from a human donor who donated a stem cell graft to a child with acute myeloid leukemia.

The sample holds a few counts of this clonotype. The CDR3 sequence: CASSQGGTGLREQYF. The CDR3 bases are TGCGCCAGCAGCCAGGGAGGGACAGGGTTACGGGAGCAGTACTTC. The chain employs TRBV4-3 and TRBJ2-7; the match to TRBD1 covers 9 bases. The CDR3 length is 15 residues. The germline CDR1 and CDR2 sequences are LGHNA and YSLEER. J was trimmed by 7 bases and V by 3 bases; bases with no gene match: 10.

Many counts were recorded for this clonotype. V usage is TRBV20-1 and J usage is TRBJ2-7; 7 bases map to TRBD2. The germline CDR1 and CDR2 sequences are DFQATT and SNEGSKA (reference sequence). The V segment lost 0 bases and the J segment 2 bases; nucleotides outside the gene matches: 7. This CDR3 comprises 15 residues. CDR3 amino acids: CSARDISGDPYEQYF. The CDR3 region has the DNA TGCAGTGCTAGAGATATCAGCGGGGACCCCTACGAGCAGTACTTC.

A few counts support this clonotype. V and J are TRBV10-3 and TRBJ2-7, with D tentatively TRBD2 (5 bases). This CDR3 contains 15 residues. Germline V gives CDR1 ENHRY, CDR2 SYGVKD. V lost 2 bases and J 3 bases, leaving 14 bases between the germline ends. The CDR3 DNA is TGTGCCATCAGTGAGGAGAGGGCTAGATACTACGAGCAGTACGTC. Amino acid sequence: CAISEERARYYEQYV.

This clonotype came up a few times. The chain uses TRBV7-2 and TRBJ2-5; 8 bases fit TRBD1. The CDR3 is made up of 15 amino acids. Germline V lookup: CDR1 SGHTA, CDR2 FQGNSA. With 5 bases clipped from V and 5 bases from J, the junction kept 10 bases outside the gene matches. The DNA for the CDR3 is TGTGCCAGCAGCCCGAGGACAGGGACGCGTGAGACCCAGTACTTC. It is translated as CASSPRTGTRETQYF.

The table lists this clonotype with many counts. The J gene is TRBJ1-5, the V gene TRBV9, with D maybe TRBD1 (6 bases). V shed 0 bases and J shed 6 bases, with 16 bases lying between them. This CDR3 comprises 16 residues. The germline V gene encodes CDR1 SGDLS and CDR2 YYNGEE. Here the CDR3 reads CASSVGDTGTLQPQHF. The DNA for the CDR3 is TGTGCCAGCAGCGTAGGGGACACGGGAACCCTTCAGCCCCAGCATTTT.

The V and J genes are TRBV6-2 or TRBV6-3 and TRBJ1-2; TRBD1 agrees at 9 bases. V was pared by 6 bases and J by 7 bases, with 9 bases of the junction left unmatched. The CDR3 is 14 amino acids. CDR1 and CDR2 (germline): MNHEY, SVGEGT. The CDR3 protein is CASRQTGTGSGYTF. The DNA of the CDR3 is TGTGCCAGCAGACAGACCGGGACAGGGTCTGGCTACACCTTC.

At least ten counts were recorded for this clonotype. The chain employs TRBV6-1 and TRBJ2-3; the match to TRBD2 covers 12 bases. The CDR3 extends over 17 amino acids. Germline V gene data show CDR1 as MNHNS and CDR2 as SASEGT. V was clipped by 6 bases and J by 5 bases; unmatched bases: 12. The CDR3 nucleotides are TGTGCCAGCAGCAAGGGGGCTAGCGGGGGGGCCAGAGATACGCAGTATTTT. It is translated as CASSKGASGGARDTQYF.

V gene TRBV14 combines with J gene TRBJ2-2; the D gene is possibly TRBD2 (6 bases). V lost 4 bases and J lost 4, with 19 bases in between. This CDR3 has 17 residues. Germline lookup yields CDR1 SGHDN and CDR2 FVKESK. In DNA, the CDR3 is TGTGCCAGCAGCCCGATTGTGAGGAGGGAGAGCACCGGGGAGCTGTTTTTT. Translated, it gives CASSPIVRRESTGELFF.

The genes are TRBV20-1 and TRBJ2-7; a possible D gene is TRBD2 (6 bases). Germline V CDR1 and CDR2: DFQATT, SNEGSKA (reference sequence). The CDR3 is 14 residues long. V lost 3 bases and J lost 2, with 14 bases in between. The CDR3 coding sequence is TGCAGTGCTAGGGGACTCAGGGAGGCCTACGAGCAGTACTTC. Amino acid sequence: CSARGLREAYEQYF.

There are a few counts of this clonotype. The rearrangement uses TRBV12-3 or TRBV12-4 and TRBJ1-1, with TRBD1 matching 7 bases. J gave up 4 bases and V 5 bases, and 16 bases lay outside the gene matches. This CDR3 has 17 amino acids. The CDR3 is CASSPGGTAAMGTEAFF. Written as DNA, the CDR3 is TGTGCCAGCAGTCCTGGAGGGACAGCCGCCATGGGCACTGAAGCTTTCTTT.

This clonotype has more than one count but fewer than ten. This sequence joins TRBV5-5 and TRBJ2-2; D is unresolved. Germline loops: CDR1 SGHKS, CDR2 YYEKEE (reference sequence). The V end was cut by 4 bases, the J end by 0 bases, with 13 bases between. The CDR3 consists of 16 residues. CDR3: CASSPGRSANTGELFF. The CDR3 coding sequence is TGTGCCAGCAGCCCTGGGCGGTCCGCGAACACCGGGGAGCTGTTTTTT.

The genes are TRBV4-3 and TRBJ2-3; 8 bases match TRBD2. CDR1 and CDR2 from the germline V gene are LGHNA and YSLEER. CDR3 length equals 16 residues. The ends lost 0 bases at V and 4 bases at J; junction bases unmatched: 6. This CDR3 reads CASSQDRSGGADTQYF. DNA of the CDR3: TGCGCCAGCAGCCAAGATAGGAGCGGGGGTGCAGATACGCAGTATTTT.

This clonotype was observed at least ten times. This chain joins TRBV20-1 and TRBJ1-1; D not resolved. CDR3 length: 12 residues. Trimming stripped 3 bases from V and 1 base from J, with 6 bases between. Germline values: CDR1 DFQATT, CDR2 SNEGSKA (reference sequence). CDR3 sequence (DNA): TGCAGTGCTAGGCCCCCGAACACTGAAGCTTTCTTT. Protein sequence: CSARPPNTEAFF.